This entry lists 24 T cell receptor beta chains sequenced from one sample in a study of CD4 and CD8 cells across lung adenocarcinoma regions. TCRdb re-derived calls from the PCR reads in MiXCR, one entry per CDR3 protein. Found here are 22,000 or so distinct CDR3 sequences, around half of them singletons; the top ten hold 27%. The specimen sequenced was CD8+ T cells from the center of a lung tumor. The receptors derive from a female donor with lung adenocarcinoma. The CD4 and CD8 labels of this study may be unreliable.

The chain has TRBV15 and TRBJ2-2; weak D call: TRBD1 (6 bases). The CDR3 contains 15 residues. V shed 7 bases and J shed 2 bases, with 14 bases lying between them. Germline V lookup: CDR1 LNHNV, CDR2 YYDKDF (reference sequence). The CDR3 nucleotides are TGTGCCACCACTTCTTGGACAGAAAACACCGGGGAGCTGTTTTTT. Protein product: CATTSWTENTGELFF.

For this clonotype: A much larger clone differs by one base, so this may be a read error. In DNA form, the CDR3 reads TGTGTCAGCAGCTTGAGGCGGGGCAGAGATACGCAGTATTTT. Protein: CVSSLRRGRDTQYF. The V call is TRBV5-5, the J call TRBJ2-3, with a tentative D call TRBD2 (6 bases). The germline CDR1 and CDR2 sequences are SGHKS and YYEKEE (reference sequence). The CDR3 is 14 amino acids. The full variable domain, rest sourced from reference TRBV5-5 and TRBJ2-3, is DAGVTQSPTHLIKTRGQQVTLRCSPISGHKSVSWYQQVLGQGPQFIFQYYEKEERGRGNFPDRFSARQFPNYSSELNVNALLLGDSALYLCVSSLRRGRDTQYFGPGTRLTVL.

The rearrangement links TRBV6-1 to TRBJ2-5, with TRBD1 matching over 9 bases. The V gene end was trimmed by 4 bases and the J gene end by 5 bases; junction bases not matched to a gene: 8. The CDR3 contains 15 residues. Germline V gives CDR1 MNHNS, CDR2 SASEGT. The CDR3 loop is CASSGDPGTGETQYF. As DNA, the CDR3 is TGTGCCAGCAGTGGTGATCCCGGGACAGGGGAGACCCAGTACTTC.

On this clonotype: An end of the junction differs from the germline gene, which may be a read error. The CDR3 region is CASSPAQGAGANDQTF. The CDR3 coding sequence is TGCGCCAGCAGCCCCGCGCAGGGGGCTGGGGCCAACGACCAGACCTTC. The rearrangement uses TRBV10-2 and TRBJ2-6; 8 nucleotides agree with TRBD1. CDR3 length: 16 amino acids. Germline V gene data show CDR1 as WSHSY and CDR2 as SAAADI.

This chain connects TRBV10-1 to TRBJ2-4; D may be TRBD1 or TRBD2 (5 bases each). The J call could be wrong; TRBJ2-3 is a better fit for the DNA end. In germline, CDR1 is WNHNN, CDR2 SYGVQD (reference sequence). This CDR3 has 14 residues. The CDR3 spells CGGTGLRAKNIQYF. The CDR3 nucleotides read TGCGGCGGCACGGGGCTGCGAGCCAAAAACATTCAGTATTTT.

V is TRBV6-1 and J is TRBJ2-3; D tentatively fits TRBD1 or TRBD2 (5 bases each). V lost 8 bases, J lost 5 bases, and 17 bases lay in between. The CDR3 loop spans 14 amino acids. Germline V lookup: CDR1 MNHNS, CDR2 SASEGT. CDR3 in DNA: TGTGCCAGCTGGGGCTGGGGAGCCAAAGATACGCAGTATTTT. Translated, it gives CASWGWGAKDTQYF.

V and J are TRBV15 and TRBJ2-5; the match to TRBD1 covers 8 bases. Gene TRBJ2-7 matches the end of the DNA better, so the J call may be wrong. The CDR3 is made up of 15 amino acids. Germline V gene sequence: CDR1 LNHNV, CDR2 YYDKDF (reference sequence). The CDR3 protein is CATSRDGQGSHEQYF. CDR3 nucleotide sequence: TGTGCCACCAGCAGAGATGGACAGGGTTCCCACGAGCAGTACTTC.

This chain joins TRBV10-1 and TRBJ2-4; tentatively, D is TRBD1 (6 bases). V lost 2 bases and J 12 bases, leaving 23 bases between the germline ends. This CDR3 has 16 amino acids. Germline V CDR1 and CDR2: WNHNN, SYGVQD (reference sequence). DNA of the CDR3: TGCGCCAGCAGTGAGACGGGGCTGGGGGCCACAGATACTCAGTACTTC. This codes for CASSETGLGATDTQYF.

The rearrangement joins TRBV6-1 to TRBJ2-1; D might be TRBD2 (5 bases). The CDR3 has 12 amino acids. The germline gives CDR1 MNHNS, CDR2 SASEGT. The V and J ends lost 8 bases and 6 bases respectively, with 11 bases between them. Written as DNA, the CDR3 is TGTGCCAGCGCGGGCGACGGCAATGAGCAGTTCTTC. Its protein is CASAGDGNEQFF.

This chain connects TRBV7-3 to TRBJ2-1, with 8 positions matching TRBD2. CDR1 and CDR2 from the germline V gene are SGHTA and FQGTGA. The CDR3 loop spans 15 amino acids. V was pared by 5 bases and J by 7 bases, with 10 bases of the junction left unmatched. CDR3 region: CASSPPGGALNEQFF. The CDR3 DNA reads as TGTGCCAGCAGCCCCCCGGGGGGGGCCCTGAATGAGCAGTTCTTC.

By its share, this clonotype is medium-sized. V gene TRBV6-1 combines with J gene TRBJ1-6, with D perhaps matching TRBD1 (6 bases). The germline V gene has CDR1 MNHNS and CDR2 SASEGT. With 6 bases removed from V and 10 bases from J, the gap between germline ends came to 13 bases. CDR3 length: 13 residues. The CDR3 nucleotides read TGTGCCAGCAGCCTAGGGGGTAGGTCACCCCTCCACTTT. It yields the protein CASSLGGRSPLHF.

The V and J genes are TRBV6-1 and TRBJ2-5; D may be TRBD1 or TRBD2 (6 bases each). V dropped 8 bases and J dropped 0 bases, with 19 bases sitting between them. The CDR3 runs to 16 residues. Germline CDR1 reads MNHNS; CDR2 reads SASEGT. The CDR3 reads CASADNGGLDQETQYF. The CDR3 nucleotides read TGTGCCAGCGCGGACAACGGGGGCCTAGACCAAGAGACCCAGTACTTC.

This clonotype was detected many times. CDR3 loop: CASSPRRTSGTGRTGELFF. Here the CDR3 DNA reads TGTGCCAGCAGCCCTCGCCGGACTAGCGGGACCGGTAGGACCGGGGAGCTGTTTTTT. The V call is TRBV14, the J call TRBJ2-2, with 12 bases aligning to TRBD2. This CDR3 region has 19 residues. The J segment lost 5 bases and the V segment lost 4 bases, leaving 14 bases of the junction unmatched. CDR1 SGHDN and CDR2 FVKESK come from the germline V gene.

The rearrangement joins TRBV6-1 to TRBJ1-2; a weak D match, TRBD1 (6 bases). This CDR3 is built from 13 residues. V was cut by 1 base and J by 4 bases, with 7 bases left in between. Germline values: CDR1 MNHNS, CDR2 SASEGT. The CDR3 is CASSEEGGYGYTF. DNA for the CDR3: TGTGCCAGCAGTGAAGAGGGGGGCTATGGCTACACCTTC.

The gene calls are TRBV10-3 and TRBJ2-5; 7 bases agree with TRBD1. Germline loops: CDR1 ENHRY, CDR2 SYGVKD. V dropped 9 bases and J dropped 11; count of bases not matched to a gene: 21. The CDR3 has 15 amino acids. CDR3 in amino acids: CAMGEGAGGVDTQYF. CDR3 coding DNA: TGTGCCATGGGTGAGGGGGCGGGTGGCGTAGATACGCAGTACTTC.

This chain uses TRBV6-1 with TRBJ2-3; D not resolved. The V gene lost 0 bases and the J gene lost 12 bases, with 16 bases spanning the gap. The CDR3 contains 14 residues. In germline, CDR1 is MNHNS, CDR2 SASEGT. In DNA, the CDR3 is TGTGCCAGCAGTGAAGCCTACGGTTTAGGTACCCAGTATTTT. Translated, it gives CASSEAYGLGTQYF.

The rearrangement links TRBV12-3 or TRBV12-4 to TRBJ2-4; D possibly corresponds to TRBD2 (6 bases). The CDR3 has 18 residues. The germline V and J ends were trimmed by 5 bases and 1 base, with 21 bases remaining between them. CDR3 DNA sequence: TGTGCCAGCAGTGGCCGCGGGACGGGGCTGCGGGCCAAAAACATTCAGTACTTC. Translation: CASSGRGTGLRAKNIQYF.

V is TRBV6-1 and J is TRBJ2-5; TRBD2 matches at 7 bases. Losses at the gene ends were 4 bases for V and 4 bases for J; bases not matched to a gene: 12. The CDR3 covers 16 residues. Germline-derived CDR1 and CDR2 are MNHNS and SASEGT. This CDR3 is CASSVVWGGGGETQYF. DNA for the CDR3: TGTGCCAGCAGTGTGGTCTGGGGGGGGGGGGGAGAGACCCAGTACTTC.

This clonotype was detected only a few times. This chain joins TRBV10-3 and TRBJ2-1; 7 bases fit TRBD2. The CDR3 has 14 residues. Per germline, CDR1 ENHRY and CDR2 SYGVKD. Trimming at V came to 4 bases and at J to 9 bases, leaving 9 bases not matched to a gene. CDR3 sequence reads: CAISGGGSRGEQFF. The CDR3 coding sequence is TGTGCCATCAGTGGCGGCGGGAGTCGGGGTGAGCAGTTCTTC.

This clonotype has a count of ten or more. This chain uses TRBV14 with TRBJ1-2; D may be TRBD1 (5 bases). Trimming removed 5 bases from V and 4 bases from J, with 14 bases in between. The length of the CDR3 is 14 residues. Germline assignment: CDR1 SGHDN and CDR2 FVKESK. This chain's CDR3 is CASSIGAVGYGYTF. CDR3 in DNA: TGTGCCAGCAGCATCGGGGCTGTGGGCTATGGCTACACCTTC. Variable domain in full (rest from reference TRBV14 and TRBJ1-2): EAGVTQFPSHSVIEKGQTVTLRCDPISGHDNLYWYRRVMGKEIKFLLHFVKESKQDESGMPNNRFLAERTGGTYSTLKVQPAELEDSGVYFCASSIGAVGYGYTFGSGTRLTVV.

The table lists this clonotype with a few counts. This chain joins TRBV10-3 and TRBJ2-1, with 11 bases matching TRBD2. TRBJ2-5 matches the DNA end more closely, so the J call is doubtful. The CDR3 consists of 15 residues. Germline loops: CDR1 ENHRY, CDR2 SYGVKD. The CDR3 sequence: CAIKYSGRAEDTQYF. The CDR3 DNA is TGTGCCATCAAATATAGCGGGAGGGCCGAGGATACCCAGTACTTC.

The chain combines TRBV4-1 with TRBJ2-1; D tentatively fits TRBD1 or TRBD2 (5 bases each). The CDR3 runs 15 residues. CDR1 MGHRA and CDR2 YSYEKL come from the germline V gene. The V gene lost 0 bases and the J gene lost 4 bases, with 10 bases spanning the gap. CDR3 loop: CASSQDSGHYNEQFF. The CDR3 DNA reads TGCGCCAGCAGCCAAGACTCGGGGCATTACAATGAGCAGTTCTTC.

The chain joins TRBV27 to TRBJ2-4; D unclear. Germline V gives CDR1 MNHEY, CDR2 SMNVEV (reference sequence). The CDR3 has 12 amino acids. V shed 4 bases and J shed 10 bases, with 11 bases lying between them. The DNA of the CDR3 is TGTGCCAGCAGTTCTTTGGTCGATATTCAGTACTTC. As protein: CASSSLVDIQYF.

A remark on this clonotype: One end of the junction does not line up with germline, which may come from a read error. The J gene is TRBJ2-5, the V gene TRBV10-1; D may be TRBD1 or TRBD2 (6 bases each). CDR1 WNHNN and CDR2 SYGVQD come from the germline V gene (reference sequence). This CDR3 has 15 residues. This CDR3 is CAGATGGRGQETQYF. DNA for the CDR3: TGCGCCGGGGCTACCGGGGGACGGGGGCAAGAGACGCAGTACTTT.